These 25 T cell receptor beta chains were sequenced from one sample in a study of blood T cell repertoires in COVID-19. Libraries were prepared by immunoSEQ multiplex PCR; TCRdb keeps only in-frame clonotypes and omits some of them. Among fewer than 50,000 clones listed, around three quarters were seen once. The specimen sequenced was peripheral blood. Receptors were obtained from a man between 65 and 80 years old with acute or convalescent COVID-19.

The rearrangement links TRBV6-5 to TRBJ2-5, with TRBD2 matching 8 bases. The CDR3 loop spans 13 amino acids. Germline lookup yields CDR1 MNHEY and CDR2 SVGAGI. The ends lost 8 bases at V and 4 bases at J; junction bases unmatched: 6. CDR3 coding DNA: TGTGCCAGCGGAGCGGGGGCAGGAGAGACCCAGTACTTC. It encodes CASGAGAGETQYF.

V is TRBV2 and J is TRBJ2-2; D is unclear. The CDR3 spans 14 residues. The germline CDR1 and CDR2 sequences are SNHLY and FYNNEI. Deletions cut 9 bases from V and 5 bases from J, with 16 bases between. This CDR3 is CASGLSPRTGELFF. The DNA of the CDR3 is TGTGCCAGTGGTTTATCTCCGAGGACCGGGGAGCTGTTTTTT.

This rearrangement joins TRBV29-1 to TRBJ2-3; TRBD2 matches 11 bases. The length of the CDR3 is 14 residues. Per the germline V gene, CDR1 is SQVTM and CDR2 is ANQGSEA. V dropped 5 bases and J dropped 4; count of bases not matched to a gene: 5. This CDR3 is CSVRLAGGSDTQYF. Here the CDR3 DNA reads TGCAGCGTTCGGCTAGCGGGAGGCTCAGATACGCAGTATTTT.

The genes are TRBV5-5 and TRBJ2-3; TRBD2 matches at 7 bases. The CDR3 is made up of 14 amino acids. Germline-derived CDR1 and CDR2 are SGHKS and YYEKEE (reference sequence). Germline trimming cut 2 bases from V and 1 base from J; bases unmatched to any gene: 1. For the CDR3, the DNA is TGTGCCAGCAGCTTTGCGGGGGGCACAGATACGCAGTATTTT. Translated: CASSFAGGTDTQYF.

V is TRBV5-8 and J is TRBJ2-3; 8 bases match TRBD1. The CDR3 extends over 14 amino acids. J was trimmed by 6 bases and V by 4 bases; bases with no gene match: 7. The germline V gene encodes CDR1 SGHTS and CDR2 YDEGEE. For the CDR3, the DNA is TGTGCCAGCAGCCGGACAGGGTTACGGGATACGCAGTATTTT. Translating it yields CASSRTGLRDTQYF.

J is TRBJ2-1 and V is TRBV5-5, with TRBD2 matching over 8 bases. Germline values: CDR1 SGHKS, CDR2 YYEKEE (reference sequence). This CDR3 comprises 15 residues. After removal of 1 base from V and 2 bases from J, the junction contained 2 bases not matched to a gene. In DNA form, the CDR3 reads TGTGCCAGCAGCTTGAGCGGGGGACCCTACAATGAGCAGTTCTTC. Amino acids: CASSLSGGPYNEQFF.

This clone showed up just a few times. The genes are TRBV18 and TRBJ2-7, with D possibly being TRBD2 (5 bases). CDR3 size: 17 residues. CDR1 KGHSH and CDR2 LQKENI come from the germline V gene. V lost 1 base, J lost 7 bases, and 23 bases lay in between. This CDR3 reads CASSPRRGRAGVGEQYF. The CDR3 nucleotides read TGTGCCAGCTCACCACGGAGAGGGCGGGCTGGAGTGGGGGAGCAGTACTTC.

CDR3 coding DNA: TGTGCCAGCAGCGGGACAGGGGACCCTGGAAACACCATATATTTT. Amino acids: CASSGTGDPGNTIYF. The chain employs TRBV9 and TRBJ1-3; 9 bases line up with TRBD1. In germline, CDR1 is SGDLS, CDR2 YYNGEE. The length of the CDR3 is 15 residues. V was clipped by 3 bases and J by 2 bases; unmatched bases: 3. Full variable domain (missing parts from reference TRBV9 and TRBJ1-3): DSGVTQTPKHLITATGQRVTLRCSPRSGDLSVYWYQQSLDQGLQFLIQYYNGEERAKGNILERFSAQQFPDLHSELNLSSLELGDSALYFCASSGTGDPGNTIYFGEGSWLTVV.

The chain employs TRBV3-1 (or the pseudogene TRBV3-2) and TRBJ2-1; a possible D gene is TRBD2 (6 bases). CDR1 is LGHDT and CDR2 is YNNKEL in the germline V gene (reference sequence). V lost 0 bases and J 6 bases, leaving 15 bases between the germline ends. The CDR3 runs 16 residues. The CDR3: CASSQDALAGSNEQFF. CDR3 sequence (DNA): TGTGCCAGCAGCCAAGATGCCCTGGCGGGATCCAATGAGCAGTTCTTC.

CDR3 in DNA: TGCAGCGTGCCCCCGGGACTAGCCTACGAGCAGTTCTTC. It encodes CSVPPGLAYEQFF. The gene calls are TRBV29-1 and TRBJ2-1, with 9 bases lining up with TRBD2. Germline V gene sequence: CDR1 SQVTM, CDR2 ANQGSEA. This CDR3 has 13 residues. V was pared by 6 bases and J by 10 bases, with 10 bases of the junction left unmatched.

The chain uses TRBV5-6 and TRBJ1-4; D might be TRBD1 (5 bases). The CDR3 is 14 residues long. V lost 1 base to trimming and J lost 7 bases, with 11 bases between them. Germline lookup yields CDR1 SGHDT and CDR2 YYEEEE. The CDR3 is CASSLSGYGEKLFF. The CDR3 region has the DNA TGTGCCAGCAGCTTGTCAGGGTATGGTGAAAAACTGTTTTTT.

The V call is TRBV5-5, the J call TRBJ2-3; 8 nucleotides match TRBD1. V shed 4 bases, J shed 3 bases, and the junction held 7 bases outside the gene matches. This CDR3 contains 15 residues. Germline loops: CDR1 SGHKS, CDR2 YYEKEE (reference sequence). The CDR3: CASSGRTGFTDTQYF. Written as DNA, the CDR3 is TGTGCCAGCAGCGGAAGGACAGGGTTTACAGATACGCAGTATTTT.

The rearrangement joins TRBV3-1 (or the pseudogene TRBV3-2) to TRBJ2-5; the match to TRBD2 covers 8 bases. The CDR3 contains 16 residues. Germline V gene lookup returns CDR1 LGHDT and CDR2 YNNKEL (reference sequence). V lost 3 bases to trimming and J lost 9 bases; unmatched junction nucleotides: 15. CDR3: CASSHLGLRGGGAQYF. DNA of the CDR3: TGTGCCAGCAGCCATCTCGGGTTACGGGGGGGCGGGGCCCAGTACTTC.

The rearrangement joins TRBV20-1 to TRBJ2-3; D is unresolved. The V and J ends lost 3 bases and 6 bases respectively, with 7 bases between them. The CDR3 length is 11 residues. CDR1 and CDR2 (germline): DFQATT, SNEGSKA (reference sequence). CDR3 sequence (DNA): TGCAGTGCTAGTTATTCGGATACGCAGTATTTT. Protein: CSASYSDTQYF.

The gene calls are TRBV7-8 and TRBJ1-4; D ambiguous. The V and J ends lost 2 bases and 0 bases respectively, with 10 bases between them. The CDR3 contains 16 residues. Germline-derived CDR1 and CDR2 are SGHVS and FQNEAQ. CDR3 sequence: CASSLFRDSTNEKLFF. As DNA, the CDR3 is TGTGCCAGCAGCTTATTTCGGGATTCAACTAATGAAAAACTGTTTTTT.

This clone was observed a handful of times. The DNA of the CDR3 is TGCGCCAGCAGTGAAAGGACTAGCGGGGGAAGCGAGCAGTACTTC. This gives the protein CASSERTSGGSEQYF. The J gene is TRBJ2-7, the V gene TRBV10-1; 13 bases agree with TRBD2. CDR1 and CDR2 (germline): WNHNN, SYGVQD (reference sequence). J gave up 6 bases and V 3 bases, and 5 bases lay outside the gene matches. This CDR3 is built from 15 residues.

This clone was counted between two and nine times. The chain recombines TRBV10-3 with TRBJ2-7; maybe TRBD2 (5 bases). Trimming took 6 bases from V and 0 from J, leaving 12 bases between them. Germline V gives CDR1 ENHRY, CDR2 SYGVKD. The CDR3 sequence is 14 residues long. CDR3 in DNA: TGTGCCATCAGCACTCAACGGGGCTCCTACGAGCAGTACTTC. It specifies CAISTQRGSYEQYF.

CDR3 bases: TGTGCCAGCAGCTTAGCGTTTCAGGATGACTACACCTTC. This encodes CASSLAFQDDYTF. This chain joins TRBV7-9 and TRBJ1-2; D not certain. Germline-derived CDR1 and CDR2 are SEHNR and FQNEAQ (reference sequence). CDR3 length: 13 residues. Trimming took off 0 bases at V and 10 bases at J, with 12 bases between the two ends.

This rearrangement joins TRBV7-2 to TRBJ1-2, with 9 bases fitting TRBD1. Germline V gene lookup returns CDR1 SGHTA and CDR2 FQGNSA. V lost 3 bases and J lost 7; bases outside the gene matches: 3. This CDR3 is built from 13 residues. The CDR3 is CASSLTGGRGYTF. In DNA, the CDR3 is TGTGCCAGCAGCTTGACAGGGGGTCGTGGCTACACCTTC.

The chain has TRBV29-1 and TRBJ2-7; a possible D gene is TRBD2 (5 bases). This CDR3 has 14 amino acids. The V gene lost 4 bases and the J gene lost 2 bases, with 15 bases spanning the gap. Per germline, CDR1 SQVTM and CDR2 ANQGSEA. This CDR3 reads CSVGFPGFAYEQYF. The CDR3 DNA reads TGCAGCGTTGGGTTCCCGGGATTTGCCTACGAGCAGTACTTC.

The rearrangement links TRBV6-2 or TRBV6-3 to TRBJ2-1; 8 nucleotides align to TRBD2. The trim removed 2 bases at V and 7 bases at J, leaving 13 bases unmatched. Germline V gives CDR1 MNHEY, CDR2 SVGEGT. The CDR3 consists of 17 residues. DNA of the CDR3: TGTGCCAGCAGTTACAGCGGGAGAACCACGATTGGGAATGAGCAGTTCTTC. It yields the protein CASSYSGRTTIGNEQFF.

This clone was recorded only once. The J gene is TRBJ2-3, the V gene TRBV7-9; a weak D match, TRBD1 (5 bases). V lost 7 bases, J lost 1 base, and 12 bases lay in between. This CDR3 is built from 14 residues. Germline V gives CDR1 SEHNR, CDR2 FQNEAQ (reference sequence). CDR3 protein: CASNQGIRTDTQYF. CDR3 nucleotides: TGTGCCAGCAATCAGGGTATTCGCACAGATACGCAGTATTTT.

CDR3 sequence reads: CATSIIPGGLWEGYTF. In nucleotides, the CDR3 is TGTGCCACCAGCATTATACCGGGAGGCCTATGGGAGGGCTACACCTTC. The chain joins TRBV15 to TRBJ1-2; D gene ambiguous. V was shortened by 4 bases and J by 8 bases, with 23 bases between the two germline ends. The CDR3 length is 16 residues. From germline, CDR1 is LNHNV and CDR2 YYDKDF (reference sequence). The full variable domain, with the rest looked up from reference TRBV15 and TRBJ1-2, is DAMVIQNPRYQVTQFGKPVTLSCSQTLNHNVMYWYQQKSSQAPKLLFHYYDKDFNNEADTPDNFQSRRPNTSFCFLDIRSPGLGDTAMYLCATSIIPGGLWEGYTFGSGTRLTVV.

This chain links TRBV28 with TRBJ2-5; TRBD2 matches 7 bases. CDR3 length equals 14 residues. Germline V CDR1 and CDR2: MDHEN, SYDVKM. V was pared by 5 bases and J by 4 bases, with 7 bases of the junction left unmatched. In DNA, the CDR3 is TGTGCCAGCAGTCCAGCGGGCGGGGGAGAGACCCAGTACTTC. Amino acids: CASSPAGGGETQYF.

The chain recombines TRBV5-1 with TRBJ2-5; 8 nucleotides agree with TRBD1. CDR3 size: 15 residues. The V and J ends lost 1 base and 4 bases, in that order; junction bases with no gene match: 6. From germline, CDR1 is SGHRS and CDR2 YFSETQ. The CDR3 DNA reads TGCGCCAGCAGCTTGAATCCAGGGGGCGGAGAGACCCAGTACTTC. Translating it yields CASSLNPGGGETQYF.